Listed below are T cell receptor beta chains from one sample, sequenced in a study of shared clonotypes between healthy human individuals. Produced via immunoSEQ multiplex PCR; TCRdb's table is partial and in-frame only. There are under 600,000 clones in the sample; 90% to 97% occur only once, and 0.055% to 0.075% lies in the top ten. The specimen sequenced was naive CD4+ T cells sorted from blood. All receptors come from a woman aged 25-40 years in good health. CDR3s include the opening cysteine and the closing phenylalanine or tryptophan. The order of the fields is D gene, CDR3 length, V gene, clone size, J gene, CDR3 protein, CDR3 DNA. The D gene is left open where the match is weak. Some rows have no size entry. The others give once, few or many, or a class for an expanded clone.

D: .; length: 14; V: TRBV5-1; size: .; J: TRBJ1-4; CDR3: CASRPDRKNEKLFF; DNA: TGCGCCAGCAGGCCTGACAGGAAAAATGAAAAACTGTTTTTT
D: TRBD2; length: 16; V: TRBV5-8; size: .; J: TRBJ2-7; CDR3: CASSVRQGLATYEQYF; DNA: TGTGCCAGCAGCGTCAGGCAAGGACTAGCGACCTACGAGCAGTACTTC
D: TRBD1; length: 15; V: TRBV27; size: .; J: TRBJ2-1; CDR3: CASSSQGASYNEQFF; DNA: TGTGCCAGCAGTTCACAGGGGGCGTCCTACAATGAGCAGTTCTTC
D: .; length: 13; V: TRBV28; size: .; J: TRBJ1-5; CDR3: CASRLALNQPQHF; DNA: TGTGCCAGCAGGCTCGCCCTCAATCAGCCCCAGCATTTT
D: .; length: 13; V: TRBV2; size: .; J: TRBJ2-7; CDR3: CASRQRTLGEQYF; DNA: TGTGCCAGCAGACAGAGGACCCTGGGGGAGCAGTACTTC
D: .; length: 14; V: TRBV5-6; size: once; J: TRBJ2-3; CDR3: CASSYSGSTDTQYF; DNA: TGTGCCAGCAGCTACAGCGGTAGCACAGATACGCAGTATTTT
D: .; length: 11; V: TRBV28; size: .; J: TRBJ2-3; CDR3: CASSATDTQYF; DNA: TGTGCCAGCAGTGCCACAGATACGCAGTATTTT
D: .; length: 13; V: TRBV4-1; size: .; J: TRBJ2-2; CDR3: CASSQGQGGELFF; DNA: TGCGCCAGCAGCCAGGGACAAGGCGGGGAGCTGTTTTTT
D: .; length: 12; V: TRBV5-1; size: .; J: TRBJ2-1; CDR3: CASCIPDNEQFF; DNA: TGCGCCAGTTGCATCCCCGACAATGAGCAGTTCTTC
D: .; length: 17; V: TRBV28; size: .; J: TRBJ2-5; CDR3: CASSLLPYLGTWGTQYF; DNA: TGTGCCAGCAGTTTACTGCCCTACCTCGGGACCTGGGGGACCCAGTACTTC
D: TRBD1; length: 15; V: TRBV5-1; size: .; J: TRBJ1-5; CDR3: CASSLAGQHNQPQHF; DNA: TGCGCCAGCAGCTTGGCGGGACAGCATAATCAGCCCCAGCATTTT
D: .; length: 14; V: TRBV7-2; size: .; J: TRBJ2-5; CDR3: CASSLAGTQETQYF; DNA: TGTGCCAGCAGCTTAGCGGGAACCCAAGAGACCCAGTACTTC